The clone carrying this TCR beta chain was recorded many times. Antigen unknown. The data belong to a study of T-cell reconstitution after alpha-beta-depleted transplantation in children. The V gene's germline CDR1 is SGHDT and CDR2 YYEEEE. The CDR3 is 17 residues long. Between the trimmed V and J ends, which lost 0 bases and 1 base, there was a span of 16 bases. Unique molecular identifiers were incorporated during preparation of the TCRbeta library. MiXCR was run by TCRdb on the PCR reads, yielding one entry per CDR3 protein. The table lists around 240,000 distinct CDR3 sequences, roughly 7.7% of them singletons. Findings and caveats of the study: At the one-year point after transplant, T-cell counts and TCRbeta diversity were found to come mostly from T cells that had been newly produced. Surviving recipient T cells and thymic progenitors produced the high day-60 TCRbeta diversity seen in some patients. It was reported that alpha-beta T cells came from several hundred expanded graft clones (about two months after transplant).

Specimen: PBMCs, mostly from graft donor cells, collected 180 days after TCRalphabeta/CD19-depleted stem cell transplant. The source of this sequence is a male patient between 10 and 17 years old who had a stem cell transplant for acute lymphoblastic leukemia, so the T cells may come from the graft donor. The V and J genes are TRBV5-6 and TRBJ2-5; the D is unclear. The CDR3 DNA follows: TGTGCCAGCAGCTTGGAGAGTGGGCACGCCGTCCAAGAGACCCAGTACTTC. Its protein product is CASSLESGHAVQETQYF.